The present T cell receptor (beta chain) was sequenced within a study of blood T cell repertoires in COVID-19. Germline CDR1 KGHSH, CDR2 LQKENI. The CDR3 totals 14 residues. The V segment lost 0 bases and the J segment 2 bases; nucleotides outside the gene matches: 0. Profiling relied on immunoSEQ multiplex PCR, and the TCRdb table lists in-frame clones only, not all of them. The data hold approximately 300,000 clones, with 75% to 95% observed a single time. This clonotype originated in a woman aged 25 to 39 with COVID-19, enrolled during active disease. The sequencing input was peripheral blood. This chain joins TRBV18 and TRBJ2-5; 7 nucleotides align to TRBD1. CDR3 protein: CASSPPDRQETQYF. The CDR3 DNA follows: TGTGCCAGCTCACCACCGGACAGGCAAGAGACCCAGTACTTC.